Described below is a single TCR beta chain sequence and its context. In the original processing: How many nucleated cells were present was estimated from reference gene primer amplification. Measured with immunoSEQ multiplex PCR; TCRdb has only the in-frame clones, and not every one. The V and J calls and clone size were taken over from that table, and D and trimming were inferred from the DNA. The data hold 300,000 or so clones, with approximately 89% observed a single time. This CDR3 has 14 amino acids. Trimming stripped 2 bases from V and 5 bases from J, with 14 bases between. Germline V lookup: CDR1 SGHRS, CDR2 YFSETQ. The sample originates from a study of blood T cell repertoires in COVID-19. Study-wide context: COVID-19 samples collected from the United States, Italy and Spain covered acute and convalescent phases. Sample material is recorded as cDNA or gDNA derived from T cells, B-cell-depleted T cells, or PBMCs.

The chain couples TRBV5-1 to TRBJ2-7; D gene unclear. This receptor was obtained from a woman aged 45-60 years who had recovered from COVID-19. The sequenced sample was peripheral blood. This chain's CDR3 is CASSLVSPVHEQYF. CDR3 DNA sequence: TGCGCCAGCAGCTTAGTTAGTCCGGTCCACGAGCAGTACTTC. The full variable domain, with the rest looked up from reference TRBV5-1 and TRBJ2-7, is KAGVTQTPRYLIKTRGQQVTLSCSPISGHRSVSWYQQTPGQGLQFLFEYFSETQRNKGNFPGRFSGRQFSNSRSEMNVSTLELGDSALYLCASSLVSPVHEQYFGPGTRLTVT.